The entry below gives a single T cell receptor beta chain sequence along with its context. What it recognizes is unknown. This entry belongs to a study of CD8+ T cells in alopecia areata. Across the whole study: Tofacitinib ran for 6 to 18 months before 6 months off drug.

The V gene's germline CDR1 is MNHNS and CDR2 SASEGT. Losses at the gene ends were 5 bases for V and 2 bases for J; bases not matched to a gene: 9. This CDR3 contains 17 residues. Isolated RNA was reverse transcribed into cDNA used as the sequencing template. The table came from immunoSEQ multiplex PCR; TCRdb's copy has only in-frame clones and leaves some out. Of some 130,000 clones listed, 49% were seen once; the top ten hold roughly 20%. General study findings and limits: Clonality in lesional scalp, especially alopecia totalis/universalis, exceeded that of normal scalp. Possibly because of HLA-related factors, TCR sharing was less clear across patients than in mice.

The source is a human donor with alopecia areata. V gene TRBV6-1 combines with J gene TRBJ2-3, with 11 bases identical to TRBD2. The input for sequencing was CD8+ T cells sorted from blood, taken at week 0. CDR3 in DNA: TGTGCCAGCAGTCAAGGCGGGGGACTAGCGGACACAGATACGCAGTATTTT. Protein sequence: CASSQGGGLADTDTQYF.